These 5 T cell receptor beta chains share one sample of origin, sequenced in a study of T cells in Graves' hyperthyroidism and ophthalmopathy. The source material, RNA transcripts, was used to amplify TCR beta CDR3 regions. First-round RT-PCR of the TCR CDR3 relied on the HTBI primer set. TCRdb used MiXCR to reprocess the multiplex PCR reads, holding one entry per CDR3 protein. This table holds 400,000 to 500,000 distinct CDR3 sequences, around 15% found once. Sequenced: blood. These TCRs come from a man in his late teens or twenties with Graves' ophthalmopathy.

Regarding this clonotype: A much larger clone differs by one base, so this may be a read error. This rearrangement joins TRBV11-2 to TRBJ2-2; unclear D gene. Trimming took 3 bases from V and 3 from J, leaving 5 bases between them. CDR3 length: 13 residues. Germline loops: CDR1 SGHAT, CDR2 FQNNGV. The CDR3 loop is CASSFPYTGELFF. The CDR3 nucleotides are TGTGCCAGCAGCTTCCCGTACACCGGGGAGCTGTTTTTT.

The V and J genes are TRBV20-1 and TRBJ2-5; 9 positions match TRBD1. With V trimmed by 5 bases and J by 5 bases, 12 bases remained unmatched. From germline, CDR1 is DFQATT and CDR2 SNEGSKA (reference sequence). This CDR3 comprises 15 residues. The CDR3: CSAWILDRGGETQYF. The DNA of the CDR3 is TGCAGTGCTTGGATCTTGGACAGGGGAGGGGAGACCCAGTACTTC.

J is TRBJ2-7 and V is TRBV9, with D tentatively TRBD1 or TRBD2 (5 bases each). The CDR3 totals 15 residues. Germline lookup yields CDR1 SGDLS and CDR2 YYNGEE. The V gene lost 4 bases and the J gene lost 0 bases, with 14 bases spanning the gap. CDR3 coding DNA: TGTGCCAGCAGCACTCGGGGCGAGAGCTCCTACGAGCAGTACTTC. It yields the protein CASSTRGESSYEQYF.

This clonotype was counted many times. The chain joins TRBV12-3 or TRBV12-4 to TRBJ2-1, with D possibly called TRBD1 or TRBD2 (6 bases each). The CDR3 totals 16 residues. Between the trimmed V and J ends, which lost 5 bases and 4 bases, there was a span of 18 bases. The CDR3 nucleotides read TGTGCCAGCAGTCTCTATCGGGGGCCCCCTTACAATGAGCAGTTCTTC. Amino acids: CASSLYRGPPYNEQFF.

This clonotype was observed a handful of times. This chain links TRBV3-1 with TRBJ1-3; D unresolved. This CDR3 is 13 amino acids long. V lost 3 bases, J lost 3 bases, and 6 bases lay in between. Germline V gene sequence: CDR1 LGHDT, CDR2 YNNKEL (reference sequence). The CDR3 protein is CASSQNYGNTIYF. The CDR3 nucleotides are TGTGCCAGCAGCCAGAATTATGGAAACACCATATATTTT.